These T cell receptor beta chains were read from a single sample in a study of blood T cells in healthy people across ages. From the 5' RACE reads, TCRdb called clonotypes with MiXCR, one entry per CDR3 protein. This table has around 1.7 million distinct CDR3 sequences, roughly 30% appearing once. Sequencing was carried out using blood. The receptor set was obtained from a young woman in good health. Each CDR3 is given with its conserved first and last residue. The D gene is left open where the match is weak. Clone size, where shown, is once, few, many, or a class for clones that have expanded.

J gene | V gene | clone size | D gene | CDR3 DNA | CDR3 protein
TRBJ2-7 | TRBV5-1 | many | - | TGCGCCAGCGAAAACAGGGTCGGGGAGCAGTACTTC | CASENRVGEQYF
TRBJ2-1 | TRBV6-5 | few | TRBD2 | TGTGCCAGCATCATTAGCGGGAGCAACAATGAGCAGTTCTTC | CASIISGSNNEQFF
TRBJ1-1 | TRBV20-1 | - | - | TGCAGTGCTAGAGATGAACGGGGGAACACTGAAGCTTTCTTT | CSARDERGNTEAFF
TRBJ1-2 | TRBV6-2/TRBV6-3 | few | TRBD1 | TGTGCCAGCAGTTACCCCCGGGACAGGGGAGGCTATGGCTACACCTTC | CASSYPRDRGGYGYTF
TRBJ2-1 | TRBV20-1 | - | - | TGCAGTGCTAGAGGGGGGCAGCATGAGCAGTTCTTC | CSARGGQHEQFF
TRBJ2-1 | TRBV5-1 | many | - | TGCGCCAGCAGCTTGGATGGACAAACCAACAATGAGCAGTTCTTC | CASSLDGQTNNEQFF
TRBJ2-3 | TRBV29-1 | - | - | TGCAGCGCCGCGACCTATACAGGTCCTAGCACAGATGCGCAGTATTTT | CSAATYTGPSTDAQYF
TRBJ2-2 | TRBV29-1 | many | - | TGCAGCGTTGGAAACACCGGGGAGCTGTTTTTT | CSVGNTGELFF
TRBJ1-1 | TRBV20-1 | few | - | TGCAGTGCTAGTTTTGTGAACACTGAAGCTTTCTTT | CSASFVNTEAFF
TRBJ1-4 | TRBV19 | few | - | TGTGCCAGTAGATCGACCGGGGGCGGGAAACTGTTTTTT | CASRSTGGGKLFF
TRBJ1-2 | TRBV7-6 | few | TRBD1 | TGTGCCAGCAGCTCAAGGCCAGGGGGCGCTTATGGCTACACCTTC | CASSSRPGGAYGYTF
TRBJ1-5 | TRBV20-1 | - | - | TGCAGTGCTAGAGACCGTGTTGCCCATTCTCGGCCCCAGCATTTT | CSARDRVAHSRPQHF
TRBJ2-1 | TRBV5-1 | - | - | TGCGCCAGCAGCTTGGTGTCACAGTGGACTGGAAGCTCCTACAATGAGCAGTTCTTC | CASSLVSQWTGSSYNEQFF
TRBJ2-5 | TRBV2 | - | TRBD2 | TGTGCCAAGAAGGGACTAGCGGGAGAGGAGGAGACCCAGTACTTC | CAKKGLAGEEETQYF
TRBJ2-5 | TRBV14 | many | - | TGTGCCAGCAGCCAAGATGTTGAGACCCAGTACTTC | CASSQDVETQYF
TRBJ1-2 | TRBV15 | - | - | TGTGCCACCAGTCCTGACAGGTGCATGAGCTATGGCTACACCTTC | CATSPDRCMSYGYTF
TRBJ2-1 | TRBV5-1 | few | TRBD2 | TGCGCCAGCAGCCGAGGACTAGCTGGGAGCTCCTACAATGAGAAGTTCTTC | CASSRGLAGSSYNEKFF
TRBJ2-1 | TRBV12-5 | - | TRBD2 | TGTACTAATGGTTTGGGGCTAGCGGCGAGCTCCTACAATGAGCAGTTCTTC | CTNGLGLAASSYNEQFF
TRBJ2-3 | TRBV2 | many | - | TGTGCTAGTACGGGAACAGATACGCAGTATTTT | CASTGTDTQYF
TRBJ2-2 | TRBV18 | few | - | TGTGCCAGCACACCCCCTCCCGGGGAGCTGTTTTTT | CASTPPPGELFF
TRBJ2-2 | TRBV12-3/TRBV12-4 | - | TRBD1 | TGTGCCAGCACCCGGGGACAGATCCACACCGGGGAGCTGTTTTTT | CASTRGQIHTGELFF
TRBJ2-3 | TRBV2 | - | - | TGTGCCAGCAGTGAACCATGGGCAGCGAGCACAGATACGCAGTATTTT | CASSEPWAASTDTQYF
TRBJ2-7 | TRBV20-1 | few | - | TGCAGTGCTAGATTAGTAAGTGACCAGGGGGAGCAGTACTTC | CSARLVSDQGEQYF
TRBJ2-1 | TRBV20-1 | few | TRBD2 | TGCAGTGCAGCGACTAGCGGGGGGGCCTTCGGTGAGCAGTTCTTC | CSAATSGGAFGEQFF
TRBJ2-7 | TRBV7-2 | - | - | TGTGCCAGCAGCTTAGCGCGGGTAGTTTTGTACTTC | CASSLARVVLYF
TRBJ1-4 | TRBV4-2 | - | - | TGTGCCAGCAGCCAAGAAATTGGCCCGGCGGGTGAAAAACTGTTTTTT | CASSQEIGPAGEKLFF
TRBJ2-7 | TRBV20-1 | few | - | TGCAGTGCTAGGGAGTCGCAGGGAAGCTACGAGCAGTACTTC | CSARESQGSYEQYF
TRBJ2-3 | TRBV4-2 | - | - | TGTGCCAGCAGCCTCCCCCAGGGGGCGGGGGGGCCGACAGATACGCAGTATTTT | CASSLPQGAGGPTDTQYF
TRBJ2-3 | TRBV24-1 | few | - | TGTGCCGCCAGTGTCACCTTGACAGGCACAGATACGCAGTATTTT | CAASVTLTGTDTQYF
TRBJ2-6 | TRBV7-2 | - | - | - | CASSFGPGTSSGANVRTF
TRBJ2-5 | TRBV7-3 | few | TRBD2 | TGTGCCAGCAGCTTATTCGGGGGGTTCCTAGAGACCCAGTACTTC | CASSLFGGFLETQYF
TRBJ2-7 | TRBV7-2 | - | TRBD2 | TGTGCCGGCAGCTTAGACCTACTAGCGGGAATGGGATACGAGCAGTACTTC | CAGSLDLLAGMGYEQYF
TRBJ2-7 | TRBV29-1 | - | TRBD2 | TGCAGCGCTTGCCTTACTAGCGTAACCTACAATGAGCAGTACTTC | CSACLTSVTYNEQYF
TRBJ2-3 | TRBV7-3 | - | - | TGTGCCAGCAGCTTATTTAGCCTAGATACGCAGTATTTT | CASSLFSLDTQYF
TRBJ2-7 | TRBV6-6 | many | - | TGTGCCAGCAGAGGGGGGGGGAGATTAAACGAGCAGTACTTC | CASRGGGRLNEQYF
TRBJ2-3 | TRBV5-1 | - | TRBD2 | TGCGCCAGCAGCAAGCGACTAGCGGGTAGCACAGATACGCAGTATTTT | CASSKRLAGSTDTQYF
TRBJ2-1 | TRBV19 | - | TRBD2 | TGTGCCAGCGCCCGCGGGAGGAGGGACAATGAGCAGTTCTTC | CASARGRRDNEQFF
TRBJ2-4 | TRBV30 | - | - | TGTGCCTGGAGTGTAGCGGACCTTGAAGCCAAAAACATTCAGTACTTC | CAWSVADLEAKNIQYF
TRBJ2-1 | TRBV30 | - | - | TGTGCCTGGAGTGCCGAGGGGAATGAGCAGTTCTTC | CAWSAEGNEQFF
TRBJ2-7 | TRBV29-1 | - | TRBD1 | TGCAGCGTTGAAGATCCGGGACAGGGTGACGACTACGAGCAGTACTTC | CSVEDPGQGDDYEQYF
TRBJ2-1 | TRBV6-2/TRBV6-3 | - | TRBD1 | TGTGCCAGCAGTGACGCGACAGGGCCAAGTTCCTACAATGAGCAGTTCTTC | CASSDATGPSSYNEQFF
TRBJ2-7 | TRBV7-9 | - | - | TGTGCCATCCGCTCCAGGGACACGTACTTC | CAIRSRDTYF
TRBJ2-1 | TRBV14 | - | TRBD1 | TGTGCCAGCAGCCAGTTAGGGACAGGGGTCTTGAATGAGCAGTTCTTC | CASSQLGTGVLNEQFF
TRBJ2-5 | TRBV20-1 | many | - | TGCAGTGTTACTTCCGGGTTCGTCGAGACCCAGTACTTC | CSVTSGFVETQYF